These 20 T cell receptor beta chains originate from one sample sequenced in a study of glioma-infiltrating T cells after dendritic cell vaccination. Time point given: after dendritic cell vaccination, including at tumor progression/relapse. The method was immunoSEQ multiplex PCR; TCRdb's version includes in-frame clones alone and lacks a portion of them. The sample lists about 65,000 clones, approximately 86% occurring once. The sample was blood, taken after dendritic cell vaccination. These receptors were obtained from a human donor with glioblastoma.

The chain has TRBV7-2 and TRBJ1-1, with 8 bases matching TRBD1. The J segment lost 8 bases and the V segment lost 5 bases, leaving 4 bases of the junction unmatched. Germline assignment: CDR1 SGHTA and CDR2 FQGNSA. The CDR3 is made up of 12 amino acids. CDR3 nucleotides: TGTGCCAGCAGCCTACGACAGGGGGAAGCTTTCTTT. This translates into CASSLRQGEAFF.

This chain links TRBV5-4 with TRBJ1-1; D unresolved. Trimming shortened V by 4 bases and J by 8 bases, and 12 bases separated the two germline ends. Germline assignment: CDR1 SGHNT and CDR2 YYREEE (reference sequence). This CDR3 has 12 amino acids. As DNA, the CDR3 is TGTGCCAGCAGCGCCCGGGTTTCCGAAGCTTTCTTT. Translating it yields CASSARVSEAFF.

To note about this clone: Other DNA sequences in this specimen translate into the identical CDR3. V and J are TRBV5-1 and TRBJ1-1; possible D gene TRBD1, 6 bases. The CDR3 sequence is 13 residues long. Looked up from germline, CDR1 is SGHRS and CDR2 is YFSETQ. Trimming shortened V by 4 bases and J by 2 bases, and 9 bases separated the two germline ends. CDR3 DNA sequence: TGCGCCAGCAGCCTGGACAGTAACACTGAAGCTTTCTTT. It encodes CASSLDSNTEAFF. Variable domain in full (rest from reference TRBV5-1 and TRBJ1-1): KAGVTQTPRYLIKTRGQQVTLSCSPISGHRSVSWYQQTPGQGLQFLFEYFSETQRNKGNFPGRFSGRQFSNSRSEMNVSTLELGDSALYLCASSLDSNTEAFFGQGTRLTVV.

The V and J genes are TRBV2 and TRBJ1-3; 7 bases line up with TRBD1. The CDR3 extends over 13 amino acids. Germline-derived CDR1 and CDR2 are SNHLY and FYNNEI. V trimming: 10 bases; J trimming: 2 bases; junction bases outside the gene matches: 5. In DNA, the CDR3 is TGTGCCATCCAGGGGGAGGCTGGAAACACCATATATTTT. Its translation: CAIQGEAGNTIYF.

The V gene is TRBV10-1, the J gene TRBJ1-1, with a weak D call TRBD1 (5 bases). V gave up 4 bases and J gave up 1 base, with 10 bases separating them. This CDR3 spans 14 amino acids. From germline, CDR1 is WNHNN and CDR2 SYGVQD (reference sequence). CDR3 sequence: CASSAGIKNTEAFF. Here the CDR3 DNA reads TGCGCCAGCAGTGCAGGGATTAAGAACACTGAAGCTTTCTTT.

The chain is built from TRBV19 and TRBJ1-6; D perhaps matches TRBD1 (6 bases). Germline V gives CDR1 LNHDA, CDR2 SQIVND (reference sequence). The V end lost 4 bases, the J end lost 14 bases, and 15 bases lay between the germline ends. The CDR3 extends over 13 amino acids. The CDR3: CASSTRGGLALHF. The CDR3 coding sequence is TGTGCCAGTAGTACCCGGGGGGGCCTTGCCCTCCACTTT.

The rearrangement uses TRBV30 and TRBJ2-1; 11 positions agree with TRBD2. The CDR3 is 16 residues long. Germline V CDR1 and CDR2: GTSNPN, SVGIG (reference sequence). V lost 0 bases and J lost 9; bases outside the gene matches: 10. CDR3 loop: CAWSVLQLAGVGEQFF. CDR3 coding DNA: TGTGCCTGGAGTGTACTTCAACTAGCGGGAGTCGGTGAGCAGTTCTTC.

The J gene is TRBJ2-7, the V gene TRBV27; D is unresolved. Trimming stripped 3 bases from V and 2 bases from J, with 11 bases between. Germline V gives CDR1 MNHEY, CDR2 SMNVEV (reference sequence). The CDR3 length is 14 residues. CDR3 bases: TGTGCCAGCAGTTTCAATGGCCAGACCTACGAGCAGTACTTC. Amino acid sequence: CASSFNGQTYEQYF.

Written as DNA, the CDR3 is TGTGCCAGCAGCTTGGGGGGACTAGCCGAAAAAGAGACCCAGTACTTC. It encodes CASSLGGLAEKETQYF. V gene TRBV5-4 combines with J gene TRBJ2-5, with 9 bases identical to TRBD2. From germline, CDR1 is SGHNT and CDR2 YYREEE (reference sequence). The CDR3 runs 16 residues. The trim removed 0 bases at V and 3 bases at J, leaving 6 bases unmatched.

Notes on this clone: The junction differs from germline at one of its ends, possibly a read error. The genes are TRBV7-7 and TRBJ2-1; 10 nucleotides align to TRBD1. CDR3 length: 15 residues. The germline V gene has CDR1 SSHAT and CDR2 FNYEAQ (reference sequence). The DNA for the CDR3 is TGTGCTAGCAGCTTGAGCGGGACAGGGGTGAGTGAGCAGTTCTTC. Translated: CASSLSGTGVSEQFF.

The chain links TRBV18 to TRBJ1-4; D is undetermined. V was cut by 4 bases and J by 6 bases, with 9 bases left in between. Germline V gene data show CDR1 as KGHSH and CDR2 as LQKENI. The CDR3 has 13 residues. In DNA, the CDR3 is TGTGCCAGCTCACAGCTCGGGGATGAAAAACTGTTTTTT. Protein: CASSQLGDEKLFF.

The CDR3 nucleotides read TGTGCCAGCAGGGACCCCGGGAGAGCCTACGAGCAGTACTTC. This translates into CASRDPGRAYEQYF. The chain recombines TRBV2 with TRBJ2-7, with a tentative D call TRBD2 (6 bases). V lost 6 bases to trimming and J lost 2 bases, with 14 bases between them. The CDR3 totals 14 residues. CDR1 is SNHLY, CDR2 FYNNEI, per germline.

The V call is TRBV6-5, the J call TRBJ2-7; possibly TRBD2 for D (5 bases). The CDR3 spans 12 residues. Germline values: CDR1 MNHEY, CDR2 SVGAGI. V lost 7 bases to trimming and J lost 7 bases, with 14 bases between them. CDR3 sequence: CASNYNTGEQYF. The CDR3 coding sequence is TGTGCCAGCAATTATAACACGGGGGAGCAGTACTTC.

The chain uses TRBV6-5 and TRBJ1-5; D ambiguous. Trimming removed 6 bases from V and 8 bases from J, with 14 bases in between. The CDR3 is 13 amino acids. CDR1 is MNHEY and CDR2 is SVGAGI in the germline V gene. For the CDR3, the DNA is TGTGCCAGCAGGACATCGGATGGTAAGCCCCAGCATTTT. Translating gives CASRTSDGKPQHF.

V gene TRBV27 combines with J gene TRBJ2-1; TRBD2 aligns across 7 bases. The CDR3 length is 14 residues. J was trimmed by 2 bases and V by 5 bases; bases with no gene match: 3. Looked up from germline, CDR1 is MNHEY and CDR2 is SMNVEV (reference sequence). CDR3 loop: CASSGTTTYNEQFF. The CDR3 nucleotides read TGTGCCAGCAGTGGGACTACGACCTACAATGAGCAGTTCTTC.

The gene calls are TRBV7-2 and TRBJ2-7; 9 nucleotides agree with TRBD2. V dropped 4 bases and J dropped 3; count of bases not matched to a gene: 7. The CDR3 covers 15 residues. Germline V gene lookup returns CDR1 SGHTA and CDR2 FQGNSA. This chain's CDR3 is CASSSETSGLYEQYF. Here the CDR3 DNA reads TGTGCCAGCAGCTCGGAGACTAGCGGCCTCTACGAGCAGTACTTC.

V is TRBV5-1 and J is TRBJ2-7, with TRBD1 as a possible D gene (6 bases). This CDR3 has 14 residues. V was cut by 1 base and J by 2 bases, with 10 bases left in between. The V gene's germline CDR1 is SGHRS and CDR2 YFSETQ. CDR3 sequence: CASSLNGQTYEQYF. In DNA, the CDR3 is TGCGCCAGCAGCTTGAATGGACAGACCTACGAGCAGTACTTC.

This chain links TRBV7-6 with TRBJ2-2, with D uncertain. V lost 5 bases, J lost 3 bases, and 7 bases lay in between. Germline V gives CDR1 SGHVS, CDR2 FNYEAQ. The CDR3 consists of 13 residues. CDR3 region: CASSPRDTGELFF. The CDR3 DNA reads TGTGCCAGCAGCCCCCGCGACACCGGGGAGCTGTTTTTT.

The CDR3 loop reads CASSQDLEGASYGYTF. In DNA form, the CDR3 reads TGCGCCAGCAGCCAAGATCTCGAAGGGGCTAGCTATGGCTACACCTTC. The V and J genes are TRBV4-3 and TRBJ1-2; weak D call: TRBD1 (5 bases). This CDR3 contains 16 residues. The germline V and J ends were trimmed by 0 bases and 4 bases, with 15 bases remaining between them. The germline CDR1 and CDR2 sequences are LGHNA and YSLEER.

The CDR3 DNA sequence: TGTGCCAGCAGCGCCGGGATTCCGTCGGATACGCAGTATTTT. Its protein is CASSAGIPSDTQYF. The rearrangement uses TRBV7-2 and TRBJ2-3; a possible D gene is TRBD2 (5 bases). The V gene lost 5 bases and the J gene lost 6 bases, with 15 bases spanning the gap. The CDR3 totals 14 residues. Germline assignment: CDR1 SGHTA and CDR2 FQGNSA.